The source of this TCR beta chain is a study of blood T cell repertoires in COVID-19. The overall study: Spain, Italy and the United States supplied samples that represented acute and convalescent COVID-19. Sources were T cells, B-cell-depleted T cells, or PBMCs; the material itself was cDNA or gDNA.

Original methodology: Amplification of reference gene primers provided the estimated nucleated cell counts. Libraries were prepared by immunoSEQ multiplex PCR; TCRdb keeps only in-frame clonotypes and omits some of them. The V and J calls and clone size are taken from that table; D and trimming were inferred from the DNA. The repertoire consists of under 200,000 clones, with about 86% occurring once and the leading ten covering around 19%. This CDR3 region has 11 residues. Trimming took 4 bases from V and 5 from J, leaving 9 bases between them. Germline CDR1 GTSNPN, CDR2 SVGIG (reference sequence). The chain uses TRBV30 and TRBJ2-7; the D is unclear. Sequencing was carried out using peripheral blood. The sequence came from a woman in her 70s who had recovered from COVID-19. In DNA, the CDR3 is TGTGCCTGGACCTCCCGGGACGAGCAGTACTTC. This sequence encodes CAWTSRDEQYF.